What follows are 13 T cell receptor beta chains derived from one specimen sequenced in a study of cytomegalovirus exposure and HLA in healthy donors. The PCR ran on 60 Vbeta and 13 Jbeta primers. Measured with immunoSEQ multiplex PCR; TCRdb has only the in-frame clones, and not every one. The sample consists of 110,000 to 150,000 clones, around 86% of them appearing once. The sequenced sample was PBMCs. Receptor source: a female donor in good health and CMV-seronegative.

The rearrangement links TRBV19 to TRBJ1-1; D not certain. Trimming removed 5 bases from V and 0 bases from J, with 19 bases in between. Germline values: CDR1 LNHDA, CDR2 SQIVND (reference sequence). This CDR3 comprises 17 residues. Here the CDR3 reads CASSPSPGTVMNTEAFF. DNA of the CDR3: TGTGCCAGTAGTCCCTCTCCGGGAACGGTCATGAACACTGAAGCTTTCTTT.

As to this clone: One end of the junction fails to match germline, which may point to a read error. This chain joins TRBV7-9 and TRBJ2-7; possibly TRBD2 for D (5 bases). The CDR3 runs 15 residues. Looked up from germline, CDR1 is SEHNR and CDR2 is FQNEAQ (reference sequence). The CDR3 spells CSSSLARNRTYEQYF. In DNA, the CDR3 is TGTTCCAGCAGCTTAGCGCGAAACAGAACCTACGAGCAGTACTTC. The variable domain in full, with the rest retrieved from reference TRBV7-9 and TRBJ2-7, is DTGVSQNPRHKITKRGQNVTFRCDPISEHNRLYWYRQTLGQGPEFLTYFQNEAQLEKSRLLSDRFSAERPKGSFSTLEIQRTEQGDSAMYLCSSSLARNRTYEQYFGPGTRLTVT.

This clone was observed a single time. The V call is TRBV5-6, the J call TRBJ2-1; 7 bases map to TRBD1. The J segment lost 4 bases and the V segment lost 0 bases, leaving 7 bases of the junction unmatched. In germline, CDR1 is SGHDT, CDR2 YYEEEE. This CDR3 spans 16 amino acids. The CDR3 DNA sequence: TGTGCCAGCAGCTTGGCGGGACAGAGACCTTACAATGAGCAGTTCTTC. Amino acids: CASSLAGQRPYNEQFF.

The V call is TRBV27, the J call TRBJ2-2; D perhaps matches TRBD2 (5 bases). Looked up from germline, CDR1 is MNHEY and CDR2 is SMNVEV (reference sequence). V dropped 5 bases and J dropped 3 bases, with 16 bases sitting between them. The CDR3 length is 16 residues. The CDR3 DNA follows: TGTGCCAGCAGTACCTCCGGCAGACTATACACCGGGGAGCTGTTTTTT. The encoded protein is CASSTSGRLYTGELFF.

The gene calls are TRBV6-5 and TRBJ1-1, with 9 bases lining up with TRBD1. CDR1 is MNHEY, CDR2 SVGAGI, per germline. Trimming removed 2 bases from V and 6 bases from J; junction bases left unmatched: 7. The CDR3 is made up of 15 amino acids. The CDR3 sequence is CASSYQGQGGPEAFF. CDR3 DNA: TGTGCCAGCAGTTACCAGGGACAGGGTGGACCTGAAGCTTTCTTT.

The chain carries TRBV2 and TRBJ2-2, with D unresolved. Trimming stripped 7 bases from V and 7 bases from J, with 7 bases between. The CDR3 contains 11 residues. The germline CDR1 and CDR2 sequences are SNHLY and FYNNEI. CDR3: CASITIGELFF. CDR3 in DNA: TGTGCCAGCATAACTATCGGGGAGCTGTTTTTT.

This chain's CDR3 is CASNSGTSVIYEQYF. CDR3 nucleotide sequence: TGTGCCAGCAATTCCGGGACTAGCGTCATCTACGAGCAGTACTTC. The chain couples TRBV6-5 to TRBJ2-7, with TRBD2 matching over 10 bases. From germline, CDR1 is MNHEY and CDR2 SVGAGI. The CDR3 runs 15 residues. V was clipped by 7 bases and J by 3 bases; unmatched bases: 9.

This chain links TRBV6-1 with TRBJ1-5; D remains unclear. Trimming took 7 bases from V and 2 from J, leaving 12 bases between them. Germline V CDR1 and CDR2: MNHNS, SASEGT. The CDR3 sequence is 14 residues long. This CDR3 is CASMAGLGNQPQHF. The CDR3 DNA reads TGTGCCAGCATGGCCGGGTTGGGCAATCAGCCCCAGCATTTT.

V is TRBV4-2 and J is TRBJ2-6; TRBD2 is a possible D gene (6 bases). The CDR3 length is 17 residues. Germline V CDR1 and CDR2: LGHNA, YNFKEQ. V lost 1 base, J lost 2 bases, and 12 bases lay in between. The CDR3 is CASSQGDGSPGANVLTF. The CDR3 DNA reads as TGTGCCAGCAGCCAAGGGGACGGGAGCCCTGGGGCCAACGTCCTGACTTTC.

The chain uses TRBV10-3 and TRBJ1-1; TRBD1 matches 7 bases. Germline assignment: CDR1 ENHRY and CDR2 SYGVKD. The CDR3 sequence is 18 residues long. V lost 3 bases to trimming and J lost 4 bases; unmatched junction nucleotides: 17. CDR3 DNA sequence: TGTGCCATCAGTGATATCCCTCCCGGGACAGAGACTACCACTGAAGCTTTCTTT. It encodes CAISDIPPGTETTTEAFF.

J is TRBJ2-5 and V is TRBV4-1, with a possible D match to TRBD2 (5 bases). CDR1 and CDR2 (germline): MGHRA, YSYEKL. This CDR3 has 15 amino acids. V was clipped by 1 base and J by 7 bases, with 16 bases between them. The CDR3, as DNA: TGCGCCAGCAGCCAAGGGACTCCGGGATTGGGGACCCAGTACTTC. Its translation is CASSQGTPGLGTQYF.

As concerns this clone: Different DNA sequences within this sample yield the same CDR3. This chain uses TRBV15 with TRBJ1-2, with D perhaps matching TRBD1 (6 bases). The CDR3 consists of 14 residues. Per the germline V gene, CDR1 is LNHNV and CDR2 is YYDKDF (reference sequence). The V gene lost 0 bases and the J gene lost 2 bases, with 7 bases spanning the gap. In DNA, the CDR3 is TGTGCCACCAGCAGAGACAGGGGAAACTATGGCTACACCTTC. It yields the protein CATSRDRGNYGYTF.

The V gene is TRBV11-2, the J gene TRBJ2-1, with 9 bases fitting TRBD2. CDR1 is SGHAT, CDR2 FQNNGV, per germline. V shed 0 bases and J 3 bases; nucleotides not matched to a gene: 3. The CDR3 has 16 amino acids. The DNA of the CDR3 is TGTGCCAGCAGCTTAGAAGCGGGAGGTTACTACAATGAGCAGTTCTTC. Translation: CASSLEAGGYYNEQFF.